The rows below give T cell receptor beta chains drawn from one sample of a study of T-cell memory formation after mild COVID-19. TCRdb called the 5' RACE reads again in MiXCR, with one record for every CDR3 protein. The table shows fewer than 150,000 distinct CDR3 sequences, with about 17% occurring only once. The sequencing sample was made of PBMCs or a T cell subset sorted from them (not recorded which). The source is a man aged 18 to 29 who had mild COVID-19 (a few samples of this study predate the infection). Cell type and time point are not known. The CDR3 runs from the conserved cysteine through the conserved F or W. The D gene is left open where the match is weak. The size of a clone is reported for some rows only, either as once, few or many, or as a class for expanded clones.

v_gene	d_gene	abundance	j_gene	CDR3nt	CDR3aa
TRBV5-1	NA	few	TRBJ2-1	TGCGCCAGCAGCTTGCAGTTTCATGAGCAGTTCTTC	CASSLQFHEQFF
TRBV12-3/TRBV12-4	TRBD1	NA	TRBJ1-5	TGTGCCAGCAGTTCCGGGACAGGACGCAATCAGCCCCAGCATTTT	CASSSGTGRNQPQHF
TRBV20-1	TRBD2	few	TRBJ2-3	TGCAGTGCTCCACTAGCGGGGGGGACAGATACGCAGTATTTT	CSAPLAGGTDTQYF
TRBV6-2/TRBV6-3	NA	NA	TRBJ1-5	TGTGCCAGCAGTGAGACAACTTATCAGCCCCAGCATTTT	CASSETTYQPQHF
TRBV11-2	NA	NA	TRBJ2-5	TGTGCCAGCGCAACACTTAGAGGCTACGGGACCCAGTACTTC	CASATLRGYGTQYF
TRBV11-2	NA	few	TRBJ2-2	TGTGCCAGCAGCTTAGAGGGGGACTCCACCGGGGAGCTGTTTTTT	CASSLEGDSTGELFF
TRBV18	NA	NA	TRBJ2-7	TGTGCCAGCTCACCACAGGAGTCCTACGAGCAGTACTTC	CASSPQESYEQYF
TRBV7-2	NA	many	TRBJ2-3	TGTGCCAGCAGCTTGATCGGGGGTAGCACAGATACGCAGTATTTT	CASSLIGGSTDTQYF
TRBV10-2	NA	NA	TRBJ2-1	TGCGCCAGCAGTGACCTGGGTCTTTACAATGAGCAGTTCTTC	CASSDLGLYNEQFF
TRBV6-5	NA	many	TRBJ2-4	TGTGCCAGCAGTACTATAGCCAAAAACATTCAGTACTTC	CASSTIAKNIQYF
TRBV20-1	TRBD2	NA	TRBJ2-7	TGCAGTGCCCGGGGCCCCAGCGGGGGATACGAGCAGTACTTC	CSARGPSGGYEQYF
TRBV19	NA	NA	TRBJ2-5	TGTGCCAGTAGTATCCTGGACAAAGAGACCCAGTACTTC	CASSILDKETQYF
TRBV11-2	TRBD1	NA	TRBJ1-6	TGTGCCAGCAGCCAAGGACAGGGGGTCTGGGGTTCACCCCTCCACTTT	CASSQGQGVWGSPLHF
TRBV7-2	TRBD2	NA	TRBJ2-3	TGTGCCAGCAGTACGACTAGCGGGGGCCTACGCACAGATACGCAGTATTTT	CASSTTSGGLRTDTQYF
TRBV7-7	NA	NA	TRBJ1-3	TGTGCGGGACGGGGAAACACCATATATTTT	CAGRGNTIYF
TRBV6-2/TRBV6-3	TRBD1	NA	TRBJ1-6	TGTGCCAGCACCTGGACAGGGTATTCACCCCTCCACTTT	CASTWTGYSPLHF
TRBV11-2	NA	NA	TRBJ2-6	TGTGCCAGCAGCGACGAAAGAACTGGGGCCAACGTCCTGACTTTC	CASSDERTGANVLTF
TRBV6-5	TRBD1	few	TRBJ1-2	TGTGCCAGCAGTTACGCGGGACAGGGTGGGGGAAACTATGGCTACACCTTC	CASSYAGQGGGNYGYTF
TRBV28	TRBD1	NA	TRBJ1-6	TGTGCCAGCAGTTCCCGGACAGGGCCAGCTTCACCCCTCCACTTT	CASSSRTGPASPLHF
TRBV4-2	TRBD1	NA	TRBJ2-2	TGTGCCAGCAGCCAAGGCAGGACAGGGGGCTACACCGGGGAGCTGTTTTTT	CASSQGRTGGYTGELFF
TRBV12-5	TRBD2	few	TRBJ2-7	TGTGCTAGTGGCAAGACCGGGACTAGCGCGTCTCGCTACGAGCAGTACTTC	CASGKTGTSASRYEQYF
TRBV3-1	TRBD2	NA	TRBJ2-1	TGTGCCAGCAGAAGTAGCGGGGGCAATGAGCAGTTCTTC	CASRSSGGNEQFF
TRBV24-1	NA	NA	TRBJ1-1	TGTGCCACCAGTGCAGGGGCGTATACTGAAGCTTTCTTT	CATSAGAYTEAFF
TRBV2	TRBD2	NA	TRBJ2-3	TGTGCCAGCAGGTACACTAGCGGAAGCACAGATACGCAGTATTTT	CASRYTSGSTDTQYF
TRBV7-3	NA	few	TRBJ2-1	TGTGCCAGCAGCTCCGGACCGAAAAATGAGCAGTTCTTC	CASSSGPKNEQFF
TRBV4-2	TRBD2	few	TRBJ2-1	TGTGCCAGCAGCCAAGCCAGCGGGGGTACCGATGAGCAGTTCTTC	CASSQASGGTDEQFF
TRBV12-3/TRBV12-4	NA	few	TRBJ2-2	TGTGCCAGCCGAAGGGGAAGACTAGCGAACACCGGGGAGCTGTTTTTT	CASRRGRLANTGELFF
TRBV20-1	NA	NA	TRBJ1-4	TGCAGTGCTGGGAGCACGGCTTCAACTAATGAAAAACTGTTTTTT	CSAGSTASTNEKLFF
TRBV4-2	NA	NA	TRBJ2-1	TGTGCCAGCAGCCAAGATCGGCTCAGCAATGAGCAGTTCTTC	CASSQDRLSNEQFF
TRBV5-1	NA	NA	TRBJ1-2	TGCGCCAGCAGCTTGGCGGAGACAGACTATGGCTACACCTTC	CASSLAETDYGYTF